This T cell receptor (beta chain) was found in a study of response to subunit inactivated influenza vaccine. Study-level findings and limits: The authors suggested that every seasonal influenza vaccination recruits few new T cells.

TCRdb independently ran MiXCR on the RT-PCR reads; one entry per CDR3 protein. The sample shows about 570,000 distinct CDR3 sequences, approximately 10% of them seen only once. Concerning this clonotype itself: Its target is not known.

The CDR3 covers 12 residues. Deletions cut 4 bases from V and 2 bases from J, with 8 bases between. Per germline, CDR1 SQVTM and CDR2 ANQGSEA. The same specimen was also included in a second study, on T cells expressing NK-cell markers. From that second work: Synthesis of TCR beta cDNA relied on 5'RACE template switching carrying UMIs. The authors applied an anti-gamma-delta TCR antibody in several experiments, and it restricted sorting to alpha-beta TCR T cells. One observes that, in a handful of donors, these clonotypes were also the leading ones within the CD3+CD56-NKG2C+ fraction. Whether expanded NKG2C+ T cell clones were HCMV specific stayed uncertain.

The input for sequencing was PBMCs from blood, taken on the day of vaccination. This TCR was sampled from a man aged 50-60 years who received an inactivated influenza vaccine. The J gene is TRBJ1-2, the V gene TRBV29-1; D is perhaps TRBD1 (6 bases). In nucleotides, the CDR3 is TGCAGCGTTGCAGGACAGAACTATGGCTACACCTTC. Translated: CSVAGQNYGYTF.